The 29 T cell receptor beta chains listed next were all sequenced from one sample in a study of long-term antiretroviral therapy in people with HIV. At survey level, the immunoSEQ assay was run in its v3.0 version. Repertoires were generated with immunoSEQ multiplex PCR, while TCRdb's copy carries only in-frame clones and drops some. In the table there are roughly 12,000 clones, roughly 80% of which are singletons. Sample: unsorted PBMCs, taken 1.2 years after starting antiretroviral therapy. The receptors originated from a man aged 40-49 years with HIV.

The chain carries TRBV4-3 and TRBJ2-7, with D perhaps TRBD1 or TRBD2 (6 bases each). This CDR3 spans 16 amino acids. CDR1 and CDR2 from the germline V gene are LGHNA and YSLEER. V gave up 4 bases and J gave up 1 base, with 17 bases separating them. CDR3 amino acids: CASSPSRGQGSYEQYF. CDR3 sequence (DNA): TGCGCCAGCAGCCCCAGCCGGGGGCAGGGTTCCTACGAGCAGTACTTC.

V gene TRBV30 combines with J gene TRBJ1-2; D unclear. With 1 base removed from V and 1 base from J, the gap between germline ends came to 4 bases. CDR1 is GTSNPN and CDR2 is SVGIG in the germline V gene (reference sequence). This CDR3 is built from 12 residues. The CDR3 DNA is TGTGCCTGGAGTGCGGGTAACTATGGCTACACCTTC. This encodes CAWSAGNYGYTF.

This chain uses TRBV19 with TRBJ1-5; possible D gene TRBD1, 6 bases. Germline CDR1 is LNHDA and CDR2 is SQIVND (reference sequence). The CDR3 runs to 13 residues. The V and J ends lost 6 bases and 7 bases respectively, with 13 bases between them. CDR3 DNA: TGTGCCAGTAGCGACACAGGGACCCAGCCCCAGCATTTT. Its translation is CASSDTGTQPQHF.

This chain joins TRBV5-6 and TRBJ2-3; no firm D call. The CDR3 extends over 15 amino acids. Germline lookup yields CDR1 SGHDT and CDR2 YYEEEE. The V end lost 4 bases, the J end lost 6 bases, and 18 bases lay between the germline ends. The CDR3 nucleotides read TGTGCCAGCAGCCTTCTCACTAACCGGGTGGATACGCAGTATTTT. Its translation is CASSLLTNRVDTQYF.

The chain carries TRBV30 and TRBJ2-5; 8 positions agree with TRBD1. The trim removed 4 bases at V and 2 bases at J, leaving 9 bases unmatched. This CDR3 is 15 amino acids long. Looked up from germline, CDR1 is GTSNPN and CDR2 is SVGIG (reference sequence). DNA for the CDR3: TGTGCCTGGACCCCGGACAGGGTGCTGCAAGAGACCCAGTACTTC. Its translation is CAWTPDRVLQETQYF.

J is TRBJ2-3 and V is TRBV15; a possible D gene is TRBD2 (6 bases). Germline lookup yields CDR1 LNHNV and CDR2 YYDKDF (reference sequence). The CDR3 spans 15 residues. V was clipped by 4 bases and J by 2 bases, with 13 bases between them. CDR3 residues: CATSKFGGNTDTQYF. Here the CDR3 DNA reads TGTGCCACCAGCAAATTCGGGGGAAACACAGATACGCAGTATTTT.

The rearrangement links TRBV19 to TRBJ1-1; D uncertain. The germline V gene has CDR1 LNHDA and CDR2 SQIVND (reference sequence). The CDR3 consists of 13 residues. Trimming took off 9 bases at V and 0 bases at J, with 11 bases between the two ends. CDR3 DNA sequence: TGTGCCAGCTCCCCTTCAATGAACACTGAAGCTTTCTTT. As protein: CASSPSMNTEAFF.

The rearrangement links TRBV11-2 to TRBJ1-3, with D unclear. Germline CDR1 SGHAT, CDR2 FQNNGV. V was trimmed by 6 bases and J by 0 bases, leaving 6 bases between them. CDR3 length equals 13 residues. CDR3 protein: CASRASSGNTIYF. CDR3 DNA sequence: TGTGCCAGCAGGGCTAGCTCTGGAAACACCATATATTTT.

This clone was detected once. V gene TRBV18 combines with J gene TRBJ2-2; D remains unclear. With 2 bases removed from V and 3 bases from J, the gap between germline ends came to 13 bases. This CDR3 contains 16 residues. CDR1 is KGHSH and CDR2 is LQKENI in the germline V gene. The chain's CDR3 is CASSPSGSTYTGELFF. DNA for the CDR3: TGTGCCAGCTCACCATCGGGCAGTACTTACACCGGGGAGCTGTTTTTT.

The rearrangement uses TRBV7-6 and TRBJ1-3, with D possibly TRBD1 on 5 matching bases. This CDR3 spans 16 amino acids. The V gene lost 1 base and the J gene lost 4 bases, with 14 bases spanning the gap. Germline CDR1 and CDR2: SGHVS and FNYEAQ. The CDR3 sequence is CASSLGVPGLGNTIYF. CDR3 sequence (DNA): TGTGCCAGCAGCTTAGGGGTTCCAGGGTTAGGAAACACCATATATTTT.

The V and J genes are TRBV10-3 and TRBJ1-2, with 11 bases that match TRBD1. Per the germline V gene, CDR1 is ENHRY and CDR2 is SYGVKD. V lost 6 bases, J lost 3 bases, and 3 bases stayed unmatched. This CDR3 comprises 14 residues. The CDR3 DNA follows: TGTGCCATCAGCGGGACAGGGGGAGACTATGGCTACACCTTC. Protein sequence: CAISGTGGDYGYTF.

The CDR3 sequence is CASSLGNF. CDR3 nucleotide sequence: TGTGCCAGCAGCCTGGGCAACTTC. The chain combines TRBV3-2 with TRBJ2-7; no DNA check was done on the table's D call, TRBD1. TRBV3-2 corresponds to a pseudogene. This CDR3 comprises 8 residues.

The CDR3 protein is CASSVRGDSYEQYF. The CDR3 bases are TGCGCCAGCAGTGTACGGGGGGACTCCTACGAGCAGTACTTC. This chain joins TRBV10-2 and TRBJ2-7; 7 bases map to TRBD2. CDR1 and CDR2 (germline): WSHSY, SAAADI. Germline trimming cut 4 bases from V and 0 bases from J; bases unmatched to any gene: 3. This CDR3 contains 14 residues.

The chain links TRBV30 to TRBJ2-1; D unclear. This CDR3 region has 13 residues. CDR1 and CDR2 from the germline V gene are GTSNPN and SVGIG (reference sequence). V shed 0 bases and J shed 4 bases, with 7 bases lying between them. CDR3 residues: CAWSVGMYNEQFF. The CDR3 DNA is TGTGCCTGGAGTGTAGGCATGTACAATGAGCAGTTCTTC.

The chain couples TRBV10-1 to TRBJ2-3; 10 bases align to TRBD2. This CDR3 comprises 14 residues. Germline V lookup: CDR1 WNHNN, CDR2 SYGVQD (reference sequence). J lost 3 bases, V lost 6 bases, and 3 bases had no gene match. This CDR3 is CASRISGGTDTQYF. In DNA, the CDR3 is TGCGCCAGCAGAATTAGCGGGGGGACAGATACGCAGTATTTT.

On this clone itself: The sample contains more than one DNA sequence encoding this CDR3. This chain uses TRBV5-1 with TRBJ2-1; 8 bases are a match to TRBD2. V was clipped by 4 bases and J by 0 bases; unmatched bases: 3. Germline loops: CDR1 SGHRS, CDR2 YFSETQ. The CDR3 is made up of 15 amino acids. The CDR3 DNA sequence: TGCGCCAGCAGCGAAGGGACTAGCTCCTACAATGAGCAGTTCTTC. Amino acid sequence: CASSEGTSSYNEQFF. The full variable domain, rest sourced from reference TRBV5-1 and TRBJ2-1, is KAGVTQTPRYLIKTRGQQVTLSCSPISGHRSVSWYQQTPGQGLQFLFEYFSETQRNKGNFPGRFSGRQFSNSRSEMNVSTLELGDSALYLCASSEGTSSYNEQFFGPGTRLTVL.

The gene calls are TRBV11-2 and TRBJ1-5; perhaps TRBD1 as D (5 bases). V lost 1 base, J lost 4 bases, and 11 bases lay in between. Germline CDR1 reads SGHAT; CDR2 reads FQNNGV. The CDR3 extends over 15 amino acids. CDR3: CASSLGAGANQPQHF. The CDR3 bases are TGTGCCAGCAGCTTAGGCGCCGGGGCGAATCAGCCCCAGCATTTT.

The chain is built from TRBV14 and TRBJ2-1; D unresolved. This CDR3 is built from 13 residues. Trimming pared 1 base from V and 10 bases from J, leaving 11 bases between. Germline assignment: CDR1 SGHDN and CDR2 FVKESK. The CDR3 sequence is CASSQGLSSEQFF. DNA of the CDR3: TGTGCCAGCAGCCAAGGCCTAAGTTCAGAGCAGTTCTTC.

This sequence joins TRBV5-8 and TRBJ2-2; 7 positions agree with TRBD1. Germline V gives CDR1 SGHTS, CDR2 YDEGEE. This CDR3 has 16 residues. The J segment lost 6 bases and the V segment lost 7 bases, leaving 15 bases of the junction unmatched. CDR3 coding DNA: TGTGCCAGCCGAACCGGGACAGCCGCCCAGGCCGGGGAGCTGTTTTTT. Translating it yields CASRTGTAAQAGELFF.

The V call is TRBV7-9, the J call TRBJ2-7; 12 bases are a match to TRBD1. Germline trimming cut 3 bases from V and 6 bases from J; bases unmatched to any gene: 6. Germline lookup yields CDR1 SEHNR and CDR2 FQNEAQ (reference sequence). The CDR3 runs 15 residues. DNA of the CDR3: TGTGCCAGCAGCTTCGGGACAGGGGGCCCCTCCGAGCAGTACTTC. It codes for CASSFGTGGPSEQYF. The full variable domain, completed using reference TRBV7-9 and TRBJ2-7, is DTGVSQNPRHKITKRGQNVTFRCDPISEHNRLYWYRQTLGQGPEFLTYFQNEAQLEKSRLLSDRFSAERPKGSFSTLEIQRTEQGDSAMYLCASSFGTGGPSEQYFGPGTRLTVT.

The chain uses TRBV7-8 and TRBJ1-4; D is unclear. Looked up from germline, CDR1 is SGHVS and CDR2 is FQNEAQ. The CDR3 has 12 residues. V lost 1 base to trimming and J lost 8 bases, with 5 bases between them. The CDR3 region is CASSLVQEKLFF. The CDR3 region has the DNA TGTGCCAGCAGCTTAGTTCAAGAAAAACTGTTTTTT. Using reference TRBV7-8 and TRBJ1-4 for the parts outside the CDR3, the full variable domain is GAGVSQSPRYKVAKRGQDVALRCDPISGHVSLFWYQQALGQGPEFLTYFQNEAQLDKSGLPSDRFFAERPEGSVSTLKIQRTQQEDSAVYLCASSLVQEKLFFGSGTQLSVL.

The V gene is TRBV19, the J gene TRBJ2-1; no definite D call. In germline, CDR1 is LNHDA, CDR2 SQIVND (reference sequence). The CDR3 contains 11 residues. V was clipped by 7 bases and J by 7 bases, with 8 bases between them. CDR3 in DNA: TGTGCCAGTATCATGGCGAATGAGCAGTTCTTC. It specifies CASIMANEQFF.

This clone was counted once. V gene TRBV20-1 combines with J gene TRBJ2-7; D is unclear. This CDR3 contains 11 residues. Trimming took 1 base from V and 5 from J, leaving 6 bases between them. In germline, CDR1 is DFQATT, CDR2 SNEGSKA (reference sequence). The CDR3 DNA sequence: TGCAGTGCTAGAGCTGGGGACGAGCAGTACTTC. The encoded protein is CSARAGDEQYF.

The chain joins TRBV2 to TRBJ2-2; D might be TRBD1 (6 bases). Looked up from germline, CDR1 is SNHLY and CDR2 is FYNNEI. Trimming cost V 8 bases and J 3 bases, with 13 bases left between them. The CDR3 covers 14 residues. The CDR3 coding sequence is TGTGCCAGCCACAGGGTAGGGGACACCGGGGAGCTGTTTTTT. It translates to CASHRVGDTGELFF.

The V gene is TRBV9, the J gene TRBJ1-2; D possibly corresponds to TRBD1 (5 bases). The CDR3 totals 15 residues. Trimming pared 0 bases from V and 8 bases from J, leaving 17 bases between. Germline lookup yields CDR1 SGDLS and CDR2 YYNGEE. CDR3 sequence reads: CASSVASTANSGYTF. The CDR3 region has the DNA TGTGCCAGCAGCGTAGCTTCGACAGCGAATTCCGGCTACACCTTC.

This rearrangement joins TRBV30 to TRBJ1-1; a weak D match, TRBD1 (5 bases). Germline V gives CDR1 GTSNPN, CDR2 SVGIG (reference sequence). V gave up 0 bases and J gave up 5 bases, with 13 bases separating them. This CDR3 has 14 residues. The CDR3 loop reads CAWSVHSAGTEAFF. In DNA form, the CDR3 reads TGTGCCTGGAGTGTACACTCTGCAGGGACTGAAGCTTTCTTT.

V gene TRBV7-2 combines with J gene TRBJ2-7; 7 bases line up with TRBD1. In germline, CDR1 is SGHTA, CDR2 FQGNSA. The CDR3 spans 15 residues. J lost 0 bases, V lost 5 bases, and 7 bases had no gene match. CDR3 in DNA: TGTGCCAGCAGCCAAAGGGACAGATCCTCCTACGAGCAGTACTTC. It yields the protein CASSQRDRSSYEQYF.

This clone was seen more than once but under ten times. This chain connects TRBV6-1 to TRBJ2-7; 8 bases map to TRBD1. The CDR3 spans 14 residues. Trimming removed 2 bases from V and 3 bases from J; junction bases left unmatched: 3. The V gene's germline CDR1 is MNHNS and CDR2 SASEGT. The CDR3 DNA reads TGTGCCAGCAGTGAAACAGGGGGAGGCTACGAGCAGTACTTC. This translates into CASSETGGGYEQYF.

The chain uses TRBV27 and TRBJ1-6; 7 bases line up with TRBD1. CDR3 length: 17 amino acids. The V segment lost 2 bases and the J segment 3 bases; nucleotides outside the gene matches: 7. Germline V gene data show CDR1 as MNHEY and CDR2 as SMNVEV (reference sequence). CDR3 in amino acids: CASSLGGQRHYNSPLHF. The CDR3 nucleotides read TGTGCCAGCAGTTTAGGGGGACAGCGCCACTATAATTCACCCCTCCACTTT.